This passage covers 30 T cell receptor beta chains from one sample sequenced in a study of blood T cell repertoires in COVID-19. Assay used: immunoSEQ multiplex PCR; TCRdb lists only in-frame clones, some missing. The profile shows a few hundred thousand clones, around four fifths of them singletons. The sequencing sample was made of peripheral blood. Source of these receptors: a man in his fifties or sixties who had recovered from COVID-19.

The rearrangement uses TRBV5-4 and TRBJ1-1; D unclear. This CDR3 contains 11 residues. V lost 4 bases, J lost 2 bases, and 3 bases lay in between. Germline CDR1 is SGHNT and CDR2 is YYREEE (reference sequence). The CDR3 protein is CASSTNTEAFF. For the CDR3, the DNA is TGTGCCAGCAGCACTAACACTGAAGCTTTCTTT.

The chain has TRBV5-1 and TRBJ1-5, with 12 bases identical to TRBD1. Germline trimming cut 4 bases from V and 6 bases from J; bases unmatched to any gene: 8. Germline lookup yields CDR1 SGHRS and CDR2 YFSETQ. The CDR3 loop spans 16 amino acids. The CDR3 reads CASSSQPGQGAQPQHF. Written as DNA, the CDR3 is TGCGCCAGCAGCAGCCAACCGGGACAGGGGGCTCAGCCCCAGCATTTT.

The chain carries TRBV5-5 and TRBJ1-3, with TRBD1 as a possible D gene (5 bases). V was clipped by 7 bases and J by 0 bases, with 20 bases between them. The CDR3 length is 17 residues. Per germline, CDR1 SGHKS and CDR2 YYEKEE (reference sequence). The CDR3 reads CASGGTGSTVSGNTIYF. The CDR3 DNA sequence: TGTGCCAGCGGGGGGACGGGGAGCACGGTCTCTGGAAACACCATATATTTT.

The chain carries TRBV4-2 and TRBJ2-2; D uncertain. This CDR3 is built from 15 residues. Germline CDR1 reads LGHNA; CDR2 reads YNFKEQ. V shed 1 base and J shed 1 base, with 7 bases lying between them. CDR3 nucleotide sequence: TGTGCCAGCAGCCAAGGGCAGATGAACACCGGGGAGCTGTTTTTT. Its translation is CASSQGQMNTGELFF.

V and J are TRBV5-1 and TRBJ1-2; D ambiguous. The V and J ends lost 1 base and 3 bases respectively, with 13 bases between them. CDR1 and CDR2 (germline): SGHRS, YFSETQ. The CDR3 is made up of 15 amino acids. In DNA, the CDR3 is TGCGCCAGCAGCTTGCTCGGAACCGGGGACTATGGCTACACCTTC. Its protein is CASSLLGTGDYGYTF.

Here the CDR3 DNA reads TGTGCCAGCAGCTCAGTGACCACAGGGGAGCAGTTCTTC. Its translation: CASSSVTTGEQFF. The chain couples TRBV11-2 to TRBJ2-1; the D gene is possibly TRBD1 (6 bases). From germline, CDR1 is SGHAT and CDR2 FQNNGV. Trimming took off 4 bases at V and 10 bases at J, with 14 bases between the two ends. There are 13 residues in the CDR3. The variable domain in full, completed from reference TRBV11-2 and TRBJ2-1, reads EAGVAQSPRYKIIEKRQSVAFWCNPISGHATLYWYQQILGQGPKLLIQFQNNGVVDDSQLPKDRFSAERLKGVDSTLKIQPAKLEDSAVYLCASSSVTTGEQFFGPGTRLTVL.

This clone was observed a single time. Other nucleotide sequences in the sample specify the same CDR3. The chain combines TRBV28 with TRBJ2-5, with a weak D call TRBD2 (6 bases). The V and J ends lost 3 bases and 2 bases respectively, with 10 bases between them. The CDR3 is 14 residues long. CDR1 MDHEN and CDR2 SYDVKM come from the germline V gene. CDR3 in amino acids: CASSFPGGQETQYF. CDR3 nucleotides: TGTGCCAGCAGTTTCCCCGGGGGACAAGAGACCCAGTACTTC.

CDR3 residues: CASSPRGLSNTEAFF. Here the CDR3 DNA reads TGTGCCAGCTCACCCCGGGGACTCTCCAACACTGAAGCTTTCTTT. The chain carries TRBV18 and TRBJ1-1, with D tentatively TRBD1 (5 bases). Germline CDR1 KGHSH, CDR2 LQKENI. The CDR3 spans 15 residues. V was trimmed by 3 bases and J by 2 bases, leaving 13 bases between them.

The chain links TRBV19 to TRBJ1-5, with 9 bases that match TRBD1. In germline, CDR1 is LNHDA, CDR2 SQIVND (reference sequence). The CDR3 contains 15 residues. Unmatched junction bases numbered 8, after V lost 5 bases and J lost 6 bases. CDR3 amino acids: CASSATGGGGQPQHF. Here the CDR3 DNA reads TGTGCCAGTAGTGCTACAGGGGGCGGGGGTCAGCCCCAGCATTTT.

V and J are TRBV5-4 and TRBJ2-5; tentative D call: TRBD1 (6 bases). The V and J ends lost 4 bases and 1 base respectively, with 11 bases between them. Germline loops: CDR1 SGHNT, CDR2 YYREEE (reference sequence). The CDR3 is 14 residues long. The CDR3 DNA follows: TGTGCCAGCAGCGGGCCCAGGGGCCAAGAGACCCAGTACTTC. It yields the protein CASSGPRGQETQYF.

V usage is TRBV3-1 (or the pseudogene TRBV3-2) and J usage is TRBJ1-2; D call uncertain. Germline CDR1 is LGHDT and CDR2 is YNNKEL (reference sequence). The CDR3 is 15 residues long. The ends were cut back, 2 bases at V and 4 bases at J, with 14 bases in the middle. CDR3 DNA sequence: TGTGCCAGCAGCCAATTTCCGGGGAAAGGCTATGGCTACACCTTC. It codes for CASSQFPGKGYGYTF.

The chain employs TRBV7-2 and TRBJ2-4; no reliable D call. The germline gives CDR1 SGHTA, CDR2 FQGNSA. The CDR3 runs to 17 residues. The V end lost 1 base, the J end lost 0 bases, and 13 bases lay between the germline ends. The CDR3, as DNA: TGTGCCAGCAGCTTAGGGAGAGAGTCCCTAGCCAAAAACATTCAGTACTTC. Encoded protein: CASSLGRESLAKNIQYF.

The chain links TRBV6-5 to TRBJ1-6; unclear D gene. The V gene's germline CDR1 is MNHEY and CDR2 SVGAGI. Deletions cut 6 bases from V and 0 bases from J, with 9 bases between. This CDR3 is built from 15 residues. The CDR3 loop is CASSRGSSYNSPLHF. The CDR3 nucleotides are TGTGCCAGCAGCAGAGGGAGCTCCTATAATTCACCCCTCCACTTT.

The rearrangement joins TRBV7-9 to TRBJ2-3, with TRBD1 matching 7 bases. Germline V gives CDR1 SEHNR, CDR2 FQNEAQ (reference sequence). The CDR3 extends over 16 amino acids. J lost 2 bases, V lost 5 bases, and 10 bases had no gene match. The CDR3 sequence is CASSGRDRTYTDTQYF. The CDR3 region has the DNA TGTGCCAGCAGCGGCCGGGACAGAACTTACACAGATACGCAGTATTTT.

The chain carries TRBV2 and TRBJ1-4; 8 bases are a match to TRBD1. V dropped 8 bases and J dropped 7; count of bases not matched to a gene: 12. Germline V gene data show CDR1 as SNHLY and CDR2 as FYNNEI. The CDR3 consists of 15 residues. The CDR3 nucleotides are TGTGCCAGCTCATGGACAGGGCTCGGAGGTGAAAAACTGTTTTTT. This encodes CASSWTGLGGEKLFF.

The chain has TRBV4-1 and TRBJ2-3; 16 bases fit TRBD2. The trim removed 0 bases at V and 0 bases at J, leaving 9 bases unmatched. Germline V CDR1 and CDR2: MGHRA, YSYEKL. The CDR3 covers 21 residues. CDR3: CASSQETGTSGGVGSTDTQYF. DNA of the CDR3: TGCGCCAGCAGCCAAGAGACCGGGACTAGCGGGGGGGTTGGGAGCACAGATACGCAGTATTTT.

This clone was counted once. The J gene is TRBJ2-1, the V gene TRBV4-1, with 9 nucleotides matching TRBD2. Germline assignment: CDR1 MGHRA and CDR2 YSYEKL. This CDR3 contains 17 residues. Losses at the gene ends were 0 bases for V and 4 bases for J; bases not matched to a gene: 7. CDR3 sequence: CASSQDGGSGRYNEQFF. CDR3 sequence (DNA): TGCGCCAGCAGCCAAGATGGGGGGAGCGGGAGGTACAATGAGCAGTTCTTC.

CDR3: CASSQGVGELFF. CDR3 DNA sequence: TGTGCCAGCAGCCAAGGAGTCGGGGAGCTGTTTTTT. This chain links TRBV3-1 (or the pseudogene TRBV3-2) with TRBJ2-2; D is unresolved. V lost 1 base and J 7 bases, leaving 4 bases between the germline ends. The CDR3 covers 12 residues. The germline CDR1 and CDR2 sequences are LGHDT and YNNKEL (reference sequence).

V gene TRBV7-3 combines with J gene TRBJ2-2; D may be TRBD1 (5 bases). Deletions cut 9 bases from V and 5 bases from J, with 19 bases between. This CDR3 has 15 residues. The V gene's germline CDR1 is SGHTA and CDR2 FQGTGA. This chain's CDR3 is CAREPDKGFTGELFF. Here the CDR3 DNA reads TGTGCCAGGGAACCGGACAAAGGGTTTACCGGGGAGCTGTTTTTT. The complete variable domain, with remaining parts taken from reference TRBV7-3 and TRBJ2-2, reads GAGVSQTPSNKVTEKGKYVELRCDPISGHTALYWYRQSLGQGPEFLIYFQGTGAADDSGLPNDRFFAVRPEGSVSTLKIQRTERGDSAVYLCAREPDKGFTGELFFGEGSRLTVL.

This rearrangement joins TRBV30 to TRBJ2-3, with 9 nucleotides matching TRBD1. The CDR3 contains 16 residues. Germline-derived CDR1 and CDR2 are GTSNPN and SVGIG (reference sequence). The J segment lost 1 base and the V segment lost 1 base, leaving 6 bases of the junction unmatched. CDR3 DNA: TGTGCCTGGAGTGCGACAGGGGGTTGGGGCACAGATACGCAGTATTTT. Amino acids: CAWSATGGWGTDTQYF.

V gene TRBV18 combines with J gene TRBJ2-2; 7 bases are a match to TRBD1. The CDR3 contains 13 residues. Germline CDR1 and CDR2: KGHSH and LQKENI. J gave up 5 bases and V 5 bases, and 2 bases lay outside the gene matches. CDR3: CASSWDRTGELFF. The CDR3 DNA sequence: TGTGCCAGCTCATGGGACAGAACCGGGGAGCTGTTTTTT. The full variable domain, in which reference TRBV18 and TRBJ2-2 provide the parts outside the CDR3, is NAGVMQNPRHLVRRRGQEARLRCSPMKGHSHVYWYRQLPEEGLKFMVYLQKENIIDESGMPKERFSAEFPKEGPSILRIQQVVRGDSAAYFCASSWDRTGELFFGEGSRLTVL.

The chain is built from TRBV3-1 (or the pseudogene TRBV3-2) and TRBJ2-2; 7 positions agree with TRBD2. CDR1 and CDR2 (germline): LGHDT, YNNKEL (reference sequence). V was pared by 1 base and J by 4 bases, with 3 bases of the junction left unmatched. The CDR3 is 15 amino acids. The CDR3 protein is CASSQGGSLTGELFF. The CDR3, as DNA: TGTGCCAGCAGCCAAGGCGGGAGCCTCACCGGGGAGCTGTTTTTT.

V usage is TRBV6-5 and J usage is TRBJ2-1, with D perhaps TRBD2 (5 bases). Germline CDR1 MNHEY, CDR2 SVGAGI. This CDR3 contains 14 residues. The germline V and J ends were trimmed by 6 bases and 1 base, with 10 bases remaining between them. Here the CDR3 reads CASSARRSYNEQFF. CDR3 DNA sequence: TGTGCCAGCAGCGCCAGGAGGTCCTACAATGAGCAGTTCTTC.

The V and J genes are TRBV11-2 and TRBJ2-7; tentative D call: TRBD2 (6 bases). This CDR3 has 16 residues. Germline-derived CDR1 and CDR2 are SGHAT and FQNNGV. Trimming shortened V by 3 bases and J by 7 bases, and 22 bases separated the two germline ends. The CDR3 protein is CASSFLTSDGRGEQYF. The CDR3 DNA reads TGTGCCAGCAGCTTCCTAACTTCAGACGGGAGAGGGGAGCAGTACTTC.

This sequence joins TRBV27 and TRBJ2-7; 7 bases agree with TRBD1. The CDR3 loop spans 13 amino acids. V was clipped by 7 bases and J by 5 bases; unmatched bases: 8. Germline V gene data show CDR1 as MNHEY and CDR2 as SMNVEV (reference sequence). The CDR3 DNA is TGTGCCAGCAATCCGACAGGGCTCCACGAGCAGTACTTC. Protein sequence: CASNPTGLHEQYF.

This rearrangement joins TRBV9 to TRBJ2-1; 11 bases align to TRBD2. CDR1 SGDLS and CDR2 YYNGEE come from the germline V gene. V gave up 4 bases and J gave up 4 bases; unmatched junction bases: 7. The CDR3 totals 16 residues. The CDR3 spells CASSPPGTSGYNEQFF. CDR3 nucleotide sequence: TGTGCCAGCAGCCCCCCCGGGACTAGCGGTTACAATGAGCAGTTCTTC.

The J gene is TRBJ1-6, the V gene TRBV11-2, with TRBD1 matching 7 bases. This CDR3 has 15 amino acids. V lost 3 bases and J lost 6; bases outside the gene matches: 5. Per the germline V gene, CDR1 is SGHAT and CDR2 is FQNNGV. The CDR3 region has the DNA TGTGCCAGCAGCTTGGCGACAGGGATTAATTCACCCCTCCACTTT. Amino acid sequence: CASSLATGINSPLHF.

A remark on this clone: Distinct nucleotide sequences in the sample also encode this CDR3. The gene calls are TRBV6-5 and TRBJ1-2; perhaps TRBD1 as D (6 bases). The ends were cut back, 2 bases at V and 7 bases at J, with 14 bases in the middle. The CDR3 contains 14 residues. The V gene's germline CDR1 is MNHEY and CDR2 SVGAGI. The CDR3 DNA follows: TGTGCCAGCAGTTACACAGGGCAGGGAGCTGGCTACACCTTC. It is translated as CASSYTGQGAGYTF.

The gene calls are TRBV23-1 and TRBJ2-5, with TRBD1 identical over 8 bases. TRBV23-1 is an ORF, and what it does is uncertain. V trimming: 0 bases; J trimming: 5 bases; junction bases outside the gene matches: 14. The CDR3 totals 18 residues. The chain's CDR3 is CASSQSGLGQALGETQYF. Here the CDR3 DNA reads TGCGCCAGCAGTCAATCGGGGTTGGGACAGGCGCTCGGGGAGACCCAGTACTTC.

This clone was observed a single time. The chain combines TRBV21-1 with TRBJ1-5. TRBV21-1 is shown as a pseudogene. The CDR3 has 11 residues. The CDR3 here is CASSKVRPQHF. In DNA form, the CDR3 reads TGTGCCAGCAGCAAAGTTCGGCCCCAGCATTTT.